The 12 T cell receptor beta chains listed next were all sequenced from one sample in a study of T-cell memory formation after mild COVID-19 (dated by TCRdb to the early 2020s). Library preparation was by 5' RACE. Sequencer: Illumina NovaSeq 6000. TCRdb ran its own pipeline on the public reads, namely fastp trimming at Q25 and MiXCR clone calling, and kept in-frame beta chains. Rows are combined by CDR3 protein, so each entry shows the most common genes and DNA. The sample table records around 200,000 distinct CDR3 sequences; about 21% of these occur just once. The ten largest clones capture approximately 22% of the sample. Sequencing was carried out using PBMCs or a T cell subset sorted from them (not recorded which). These receptors came from an adult woman who had mild COVID-19 (a few samples of this study predate the infection). The sample titles of this study are shuffled in the database, so cell type and time point are left out; the donor was told from shared clones.

This chain links TRBV27 with TRBJ1-5, with a possible D match to TRBD1 (6 bases). V lost 3 bases, J lost 0 bases, and 12 bases lay in between. The CDR3 sequence is 16 residues long. Germline V gives CDR1 MNHEY, CDR2 SMNVEV (reference sequence). The CDR3 sequence: CASSLDSLGSNQPQHF. CDR3 bases: TGTGCCAGCAGTTTGGACAGCCTGGGTAGCAATCAGCCCCAGCATTTT.

CDR3: CASSYGEVDTEAFF. For the CDR3, the DNA is TGTGCCAGCAGTTACGGGGAAGTTGACACTGAAGCTTTCTTT. V usage is TRBV6-5 and J usage is TRBJ1-1, with D unresolved. The ends were cut back, 2 bases at V and 3 bases at J, with 10 bases in the middle. This CDR3 has 14 residues. The V gene's germline CDR1 is MNHEY and CDR2 SVGAGI.

The CDR3 is CASSQEGDTEAFF. The CDR3 DNA follows: TGTGCCAGCAGCCAAGAGGGGGACACTGAAGCTTTCTTT. The chain uses TRBV3-1 and TRBJ1-1; perhaps TRBD1 as D (5 bases). V dropped 0 bases and J dropped 3 bases, with 5 bases sitting between them. The CDR3 extends over 13 amino acids. Germline V lookup: CDR1 LGHDT, CDR2 YNNKEL (reference sequence). Looking up the rest from reference TRBV3-1 and TRBJ1-1 gives the full variable domain: DTAVSQTPKYLVTQMGNDKSIKCEQNLGHDTMYWYKQDSKKFLKIMFSYNNKELIINETVPNRFSPKSPDKAHLNLHINSLELGDSAVYFCASSQEGDTEAFFGQGTRLTVV.

This chain links TRBV19 with TRBJ2-7, with TRBD1 matching over 8 bases. The V and J ends lost 4 bases and 6 bases, in that order; junction bases with no gene match: 5. Germline-derived CDR1 and CDR2 are LNHDA and SQIVND (reference sequence). This CDR3 spans 13 amino acids. The CDR3 DNA follows: TGTGCCAGTAGTACCAGGACAGGGATCGAGCAGTACTTC. It translates to CASSTRTGIEQYF.

This chain uses TRBV2 with TRBJ1-1; D is ambiguous. Germline lookup yields CDR1 SNHLY and CDR2 FYNNEI. Trimming removed 1 base from V and 6 bases from J, with 9 bases in between. This CDR3 has 13 residues. The CDR3 DNA reads TGTGCCAGCAGTGAAGTCCAGGTGCCTGAAGCTTTCTTT. It yields the protein CASSEVQVPEAFF.

This clonotype was detected a few times. The V call is TRBV9, the J call TRBJ2-1; D remains unclear. Germline V gene sequence: CDR1 SGDLS, CDR2 YYNGEE. Between the trimmed V and J ends, which lost 0 bases and 6 bases, there was a span of 25 bases. CDR3 length: 19 residues. In nucleotides, the CDR3 is TGTGCCAGCAGCGTAGCTACCCGACCTGGACCGTCTATGAGCAATGAGCAGTTCTTC. This gives the protein CASSVATRPGPSMSNEQFF.

This clonotype occurred a few times. The gene calls are TRBV28 and TRBJ2-7; D uncertain. The germline V and J ends were trimmed by 3 bases and 0 bases, with 9 bases remaining between them. From germline, CDR1 is MDHEN and CDR2 SYDVKM. The CDR3 is 14 residues long. In nucleotides, the CDR3 is TGTGCCAGCAGTTTGTGGCCTCTCTCCTACGAGCAGTACTTC. This gives the protein CASSLWPLSYEQYF.

This chain uses TRBV24-1 with TRBJ2-7, with TRBD2 as a possible D gene (6 bases). Per the germline V gene, CDR1 is KGHDR and CDR2 is SFDVKD. CDR3 length equals 14 residues. The V end lost 4 bases, the J end lost 6 bases, and 15 bases lay between the germline ends. CDR3 sequence (DNA): TGTGCCACCAGTGACTCCGGGGGAGCGATCGAGCAGTACTTC. Protein sequence: CATSDSGGAIEQYF.

The chain joins TRBV2 to TRBJ2-2, with 7 positions matching TRBD1. V lost 7 bases to trimming and J lost 2 bases; unmatched junction nucleotides: 13. This CDR3 has 17 amino acids. CDR1 is SNHLY and CDR2 is FYNNEI in the germline V gene. CDR3 region: CASNTRGTVGNTGELFF. The DNA of the CDR3 is TGTGCCAGCAATACCAGAGGGACAGTGGGAAACACCGGGGAGCTGTTTTTT.

This clonotype was found a few times. The rearrangement links TRBV10-3 to TRBJ2-7; D remains unclear. The CDR3 is made up of 12 amino acids. From germline, CDR1 is ENHRY and CDR2 SYGVKD. Between the trimmed V and J ends, which lost 3 bases and 3 bases, there was a span of 6 bases. DNA of the CDR3: TGTGCCATCAGTGACCCAGGCTACGAGCAGTACTTC. This codes for CAISDPGYEQYF.

This clonotype was picked up a small number of times. The chain links TRBV29-1 to TRBJ1-1; 9 nucleotides agree with TRBD1. The CDR3 has 12 amino acids. Germline V gives CDR1 SQVTM, CDR2 ANQGSEA. The V gene end was trimmed by 6 bases and the J gene end by 13 bases; junction bases not matched to a gene: 12. The CDR3 DNA reads as TGCAGCGTGGAGACAGGGGGTCTAAAGAGTTTCTTT. Its translation: CSVETGGLKSFF.

The CDR3 DNA follows: TGTGCCAGCAGCCTTTTTGTGGAGGGAGGGGCCTACGAGCAGTACTTC. Translation: CASSLFVEGGAYEQYF. The chain uses TRBV7-9 and TRBJ2-7, with 7 bases fitting TRBD2. Germline V gene data show CDR1 as SEHNR and CDR2 as FQNEAQ (reference sequence). J gave up 2 bases and V 5 bases, and 12 bases lay outside the gene matches. The CDR3 is 16 residues long.